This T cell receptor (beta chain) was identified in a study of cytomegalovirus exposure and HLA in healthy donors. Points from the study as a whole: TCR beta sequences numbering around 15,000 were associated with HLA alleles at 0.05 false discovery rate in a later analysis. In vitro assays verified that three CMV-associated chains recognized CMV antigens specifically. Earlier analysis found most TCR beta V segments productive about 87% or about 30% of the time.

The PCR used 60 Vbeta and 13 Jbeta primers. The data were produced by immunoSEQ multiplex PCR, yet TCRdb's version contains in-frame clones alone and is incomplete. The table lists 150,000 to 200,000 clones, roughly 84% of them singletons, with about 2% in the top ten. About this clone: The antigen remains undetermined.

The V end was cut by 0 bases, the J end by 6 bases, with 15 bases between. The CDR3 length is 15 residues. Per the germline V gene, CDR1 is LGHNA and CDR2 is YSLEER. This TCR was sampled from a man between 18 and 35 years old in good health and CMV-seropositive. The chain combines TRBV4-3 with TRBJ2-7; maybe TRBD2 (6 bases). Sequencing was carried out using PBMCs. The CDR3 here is CASSQDLGDFPEQYF. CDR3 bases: TGCGCCAGCAGCCAAGATCTAGGGGACTTTCCCGAGCAGTACTTC.